A selection of T cell receptor beta chains follows, all from one sample in a study of blood T cell repertoires in COVID-19. TCRdb's copy holds only in-frame clones and misses some; the assay was immunoSEQ multiplex PCR. The sample contains about 140,000 clones, 88% of which appear only once. The material sequenced was peripheral blood. The receptors were gathered from a woman aged 50 to 60 with acute or convalescent COVID-19. The CDR3 runs from the conserved cysteine through the conserved F or W.

cdr3_aa j_call v_call
CASSQGAFNQPQHF TRBJ1-5 TRBV2
CASSGRASYGYTF TRBJ1-2 TRBV2
CASSLGVARGYTEAFF TRBJ1-1 TRBV7-9
CASSPPAGVYEQYF TRBJ2-7 TRBV18
CASSLLSYEQYF TRBJ2-7 TRBV6-2/TRBV6-3
CASSEGRGTEAFF TRBJ1-1 TRBV6-1
CASSLRGGTEAFF TRBJ1-1 TRBV11-2
CASSQAGALVTQPQHF TRBJ1-5 TRBV3-1/TRBV3-2
CASSRSLADNEQFF TRBJ2-1 TRBV18
CASSLRTGLGQPQHF TRBJ1-5 TRBV28
CASSSQGHSSGNTIYF TRBJ1-3 TRBV5-1
CASTQTGGVTDTQYF TRBJ2-3 TRBV19
CASSQDADREVVLPQHF TRBJ1-5 TRBV4-2